The present entry profiles one T cell receptor (beta chain) with its context. The antigen remains unidentified. V lost 7 bases, J lost 4 bases, and 10 bases lay in between. Germline CDR1 reads MNHEY; CDR2 reads SMNVEV (reference sequence). The CDR3 consists of 12 residues. The data stem from a study of OX40 agonist ivuxolimab in advanced cancers. Study-level results: Some patients who did not respond also had low normalized T-cell clonal expansion. CD8+ T cells were the subset that, on average, had more expanded clones than CD4+. At doses 0.1 to 3.0 mg/kg, CD4+ and CD8+ clones expanded.

People who had autoimmune disease history or systemic immunosuppression were excluded. Some clones are missing from TCRdb's copy, which holds only in-frame ones; the method was immunoSEQ multiplex PCR. The table lists about 14,000 clones, about 82% of them singletons. The chain links TRBV27 to TRBJ1-1; D perhaps matches TRBD1 (6 bases). This sequence was found in an adult with an advanced solid tumor such as melanoma, head and neck, liver or kidney cancer. The specimen comprised CD4+ or CD8+ T cells sorted from blood, sampled in a trial of the OX40 agonist ivuxolimab. This chain's CDR3 is CASKGGGTEAFF. The DNA of the CDR3 is TGTGCCAGCAAGGGAGGGGGCACTGAAGCTTTCTTT.